The TCR beta chain under discussion was sequenced for a study of identical twins. TCRdb redid the calling of the 5' RACE reads with MiXCR, one entry per CDR3 protein. The sample consists of about 100,000 distinct CDR3 sequences, 5.9% of them appearing once. This CDR3 has 15 residues. Germline CDR1 MGHDK, CDR2 SYGVNS. The V gene end was trimmed by 4 bases and the J gene end by 5 bases; junction bases not matched to a gene: 5. The origin of this receptor is a woman aged 50 to 65 in good health. The chain has TRBV25-1 and TRBJ2-5, with 12 bases fitting TRBD2. The sample consisted of memory T cells sorted from blood. CDR3 residues: CASSVGLAGYETQYF. The CDR3, as DNA: TGTGCCAGCAGTGTTGGACTAGCGGGGTACGAGACCCAGTACTTC.